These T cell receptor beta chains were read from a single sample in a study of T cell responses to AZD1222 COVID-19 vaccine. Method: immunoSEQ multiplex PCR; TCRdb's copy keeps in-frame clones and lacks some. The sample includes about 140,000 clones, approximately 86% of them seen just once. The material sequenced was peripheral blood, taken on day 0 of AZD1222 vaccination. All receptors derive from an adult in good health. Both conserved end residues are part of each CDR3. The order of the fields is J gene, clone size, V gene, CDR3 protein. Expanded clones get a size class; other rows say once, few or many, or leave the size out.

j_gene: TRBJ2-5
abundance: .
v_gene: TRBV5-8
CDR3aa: CASSPPRGQGQETQYF

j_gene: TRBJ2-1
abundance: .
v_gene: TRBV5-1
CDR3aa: CATRAGSSYNEQFF

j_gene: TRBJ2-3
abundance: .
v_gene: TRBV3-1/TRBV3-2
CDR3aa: CASSLGLAGEVDTQYF

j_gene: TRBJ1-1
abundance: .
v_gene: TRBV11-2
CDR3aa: CASSQTGEAFF

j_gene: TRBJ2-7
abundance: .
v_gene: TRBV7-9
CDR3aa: CASSFSSGNEQYF

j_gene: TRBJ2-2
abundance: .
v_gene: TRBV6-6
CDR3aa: CASGRGSTGELFF

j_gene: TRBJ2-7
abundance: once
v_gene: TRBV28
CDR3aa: CASGPRGLEQYF

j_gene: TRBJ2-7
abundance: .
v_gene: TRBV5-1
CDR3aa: CASSLGTSVYEQYF

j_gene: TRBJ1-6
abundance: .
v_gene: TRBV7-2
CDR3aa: CASSPQGDYNSPLHF

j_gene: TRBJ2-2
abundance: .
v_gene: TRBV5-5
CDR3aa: CASSRQDTGELFF

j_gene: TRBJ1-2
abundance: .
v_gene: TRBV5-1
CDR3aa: CASSPDRGYYGYTF

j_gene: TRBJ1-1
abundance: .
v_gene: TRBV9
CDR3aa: CASSVGGGQNTEAFF